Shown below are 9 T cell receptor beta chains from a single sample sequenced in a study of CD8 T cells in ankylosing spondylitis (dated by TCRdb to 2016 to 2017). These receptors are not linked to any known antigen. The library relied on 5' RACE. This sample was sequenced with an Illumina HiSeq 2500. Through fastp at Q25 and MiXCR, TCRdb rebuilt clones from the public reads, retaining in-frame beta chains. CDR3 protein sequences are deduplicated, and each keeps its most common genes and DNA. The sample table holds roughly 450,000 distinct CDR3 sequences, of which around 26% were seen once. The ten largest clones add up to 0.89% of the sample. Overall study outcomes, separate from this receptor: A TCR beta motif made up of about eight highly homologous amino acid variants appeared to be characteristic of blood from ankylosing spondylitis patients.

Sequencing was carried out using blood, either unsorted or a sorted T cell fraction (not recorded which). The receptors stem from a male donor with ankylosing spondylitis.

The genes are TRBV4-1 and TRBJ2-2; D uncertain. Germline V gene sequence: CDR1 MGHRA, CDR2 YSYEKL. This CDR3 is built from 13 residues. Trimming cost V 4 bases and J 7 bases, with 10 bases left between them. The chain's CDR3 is CASSPPVDGELFF. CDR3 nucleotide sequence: TGCGCCAGCAGCCCTCCTGTAGACGGGGAGCTGTTTTTT.

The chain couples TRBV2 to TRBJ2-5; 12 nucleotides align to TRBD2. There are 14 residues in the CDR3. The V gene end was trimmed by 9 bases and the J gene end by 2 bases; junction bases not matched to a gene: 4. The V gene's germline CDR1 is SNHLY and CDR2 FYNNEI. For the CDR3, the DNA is TGTGCCAGTGCAGGACTAGCGGGGCAAGAGACCCAGTACTTC. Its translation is CASAGLAGQETQYF.

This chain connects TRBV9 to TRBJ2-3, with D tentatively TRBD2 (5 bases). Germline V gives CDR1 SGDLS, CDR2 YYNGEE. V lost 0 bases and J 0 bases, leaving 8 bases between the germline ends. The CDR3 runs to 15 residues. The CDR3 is CASSVGGYSTDTQYF. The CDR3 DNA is TGTGCCAGCAGCGTAGGAGGGTACAGCACAGATACGCAGTATTTT. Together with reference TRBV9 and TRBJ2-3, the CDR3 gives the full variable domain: DSGVTQTPKHLITATGQRVTLRCSPRSGDLSVYWYQQSLDQGLQFLIQYYNGEERAKGNILERFSAQQFPDLHSELNLSSLELGDSALYFCASSVGGYSTDTQYFGPGTRLTVL.

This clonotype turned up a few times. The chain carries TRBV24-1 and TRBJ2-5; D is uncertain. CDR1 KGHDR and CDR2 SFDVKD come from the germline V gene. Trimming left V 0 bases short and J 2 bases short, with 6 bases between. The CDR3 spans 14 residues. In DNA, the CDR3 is TGTGCCACCAGTGATTTGTACAGACAAGAGACCCAGTACTTC. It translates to CATSDLYRQETQYF.

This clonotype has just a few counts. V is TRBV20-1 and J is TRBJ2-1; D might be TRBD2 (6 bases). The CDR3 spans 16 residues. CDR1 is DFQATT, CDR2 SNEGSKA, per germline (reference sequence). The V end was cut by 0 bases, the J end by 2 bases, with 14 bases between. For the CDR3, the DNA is TGCAGTGCTAGAGATCCGGGAGCGGACGCCTACAATGAGCAGTTCTTC. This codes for CSARDPGADAYNEQFF.

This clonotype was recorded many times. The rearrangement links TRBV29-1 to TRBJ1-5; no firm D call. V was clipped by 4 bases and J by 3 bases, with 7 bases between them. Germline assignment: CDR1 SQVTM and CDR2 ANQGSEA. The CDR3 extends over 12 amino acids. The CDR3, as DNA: TGCAGCGTTGGGGAACTCAATCAGCCCCAGCATTTT. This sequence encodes CSVGELNQPQHF.

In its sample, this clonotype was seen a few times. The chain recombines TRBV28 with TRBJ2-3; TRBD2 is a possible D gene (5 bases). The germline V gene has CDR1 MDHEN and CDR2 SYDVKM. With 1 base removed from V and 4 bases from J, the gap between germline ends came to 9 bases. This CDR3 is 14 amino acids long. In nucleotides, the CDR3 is TGTGCCAGCAGTTTATATACTAGAGCAGATACGCAGTATTTT. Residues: CASSLYTRADTQYF.

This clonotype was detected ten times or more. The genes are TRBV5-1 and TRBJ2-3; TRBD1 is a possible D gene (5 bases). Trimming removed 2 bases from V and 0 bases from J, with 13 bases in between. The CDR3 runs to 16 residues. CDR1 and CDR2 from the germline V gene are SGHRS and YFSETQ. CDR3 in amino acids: CASSFSWTTSTDTQYF. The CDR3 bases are TGCGCCAGCAGCTTCTCATGGACAACCAGCACAGATACGCAGTATTTT.

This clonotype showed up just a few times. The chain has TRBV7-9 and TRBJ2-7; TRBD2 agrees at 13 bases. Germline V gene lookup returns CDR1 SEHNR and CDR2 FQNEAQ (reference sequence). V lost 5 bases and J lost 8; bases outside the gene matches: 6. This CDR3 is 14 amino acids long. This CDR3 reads CASSPGLAGAQQYF. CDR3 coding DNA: TGTGCCAGCAGCCCCGGACTAGCGGGAGCCCAGCAGTACTTC.